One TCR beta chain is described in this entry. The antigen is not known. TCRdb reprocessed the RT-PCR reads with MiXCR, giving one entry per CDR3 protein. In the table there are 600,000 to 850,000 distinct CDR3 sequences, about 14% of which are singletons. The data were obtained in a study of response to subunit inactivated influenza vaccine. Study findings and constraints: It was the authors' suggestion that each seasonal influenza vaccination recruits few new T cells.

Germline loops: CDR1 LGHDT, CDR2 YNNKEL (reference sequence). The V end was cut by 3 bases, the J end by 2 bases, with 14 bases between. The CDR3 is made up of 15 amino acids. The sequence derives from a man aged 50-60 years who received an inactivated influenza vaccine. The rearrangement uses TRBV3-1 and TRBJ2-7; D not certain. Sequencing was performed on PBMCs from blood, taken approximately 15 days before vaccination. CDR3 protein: CASSHPIERPYEQYF. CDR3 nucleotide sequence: TGTGCCAGCAGCCACCCCATCGAGCGACCCTACGAGCAGTACTTC.